The T cell receptor beta chain under discussion was sequenced for a study of lung T cells in sarcoidosis with Löfgren's syndrome listed by TCRdb under 2017. For context, the study as a whole: Sarcoidosis was characterized as a granulomatous, predominantly pulmonary disease marked by accumulation of CD4+ T cells in bronchoalveolar lavage fluid. The repertoire analyses focused on Löfgren's syndrome patients. General findings and caveats noted by the study authors: In Lofgren's syndrome patients, relative to control subjects, TRAV12-1 and TRBV2 were reported to be the most expanded V gene segments. The study only suggested recognition of a sarcoidosis-associated antigen, and the antigen remained putative and unidentified. In alphabeta pairing analysis, TRAV12-1 was found to pair preferentially with TRBV2, and CDR3 homology was shown by the resulting paired TCRs. TRAV12-1 and TRBV2 CDR3 motifs were reported to be shared among multiple Löfgren's syndrome patients, suggesting public CD4+ TCR repertoires.

Sequencing was carried out with an Illumina MiSeq. TCRdb redid the processing of the public reads, applying fastp at Q25 and MiXCR, and retained in-frame beta chains. Merged by CDR3 protein, the rows form single entries marked with the most common genes and DNA. Present in this sample are tens of thousands of distinct CDR3 sequences, 21% of which were seen just once. The top ten constitute under 3% of the sample. This clonotype was found many times. It has no known antigen specificity. The record has no base qualities; no much larger clone is one base away. V gives up 2 bases and J gives up 1 base, and the segment between their germline ends measures 3 bases. CDR1 and CDR2, per the germline V gene (reference sequence), are MNHNY and SVGAGI. The CDR3 runs 13 residues from the cysteine to the phenylalanine. The read is trimmed to its CDR3 DNA, 39 bases read in frame from base 1.

The rearrangement combines TRBV6-6 with TRBJ1-5; no D segment can be confidently identified. The source material was CD4+ T cells from PBMCs. The clonotype was recovered from a human donor with sarcoidosis (Löfgren's syndrome or another form), or a control subject (not recorded which). CDR3 region: CASSYGSNQPQHF. The DNA sequence follows: TGTGCCAGCAGTTACGGCAGCAATCAGCCCCAGCATTTT.